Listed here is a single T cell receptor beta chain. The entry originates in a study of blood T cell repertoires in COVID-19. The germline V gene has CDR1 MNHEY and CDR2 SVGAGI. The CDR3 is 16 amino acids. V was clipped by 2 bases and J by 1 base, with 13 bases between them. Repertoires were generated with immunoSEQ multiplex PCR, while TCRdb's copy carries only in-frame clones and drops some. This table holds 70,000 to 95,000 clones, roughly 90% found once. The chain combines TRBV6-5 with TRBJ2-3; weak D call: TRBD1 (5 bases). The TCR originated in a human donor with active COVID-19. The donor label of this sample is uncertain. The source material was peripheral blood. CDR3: CASSYRRVEGTDTQYF. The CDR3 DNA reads TGTGCCAGCAGTTACCGCAGGGTTGAAGGCACAGATACGCAGTATTTT.